This paragraph covers one T cell receptor beta chain sequence. Its antigen is not identified. Memory CD4+ T cells were sorted as CD4+CD45RO+CD25- cells. Semi-nested PCR with Nested Universal Primer A followed constant-region reverse priming of full-length variable regions. Each CDR3 protein is one row after TCRdb ran MiXCR on the 5' RACE reads. Of approximately 60,000 distinct CDR3 sequences in the sample, about 22% were seen once. Study-wide results and limits: Tumor-infiltrating Treg TCR alpha and beta sequences overlapped most with tumor naive CD4+ T cells, then blood naive.

Germline V CDR1 and CDR2: LGHNA, YSLEER. Trimming took 0 bases from V and 4 from J; bases not matched to a gene: 10. There are 17 residues in the CDR3. The rearrangement links TRBV4-3 to TRBJ2-7, with TRBD2 identical over 9 bases. This TCR was recovered from a female donor with breast cancer. The sequenced sample consisted of memory CD4+ T cells sorted from a lymph node. The subset here: memory CD4+ T cells, CD4+CD45RO+CD25-. The CDR3 is CASSQEYSGGGIYEQYF. CDR3 coding DNA: TGCGCCAGCAGCCAAGAGTATAGCGGGGGTGGAATTTACGAGCAGTACTTC.